This TCR beta chain stems from a study of T-cell reconstitution after alpha-beta-depleted transplantation in children. General study results and limits: As was reported, about two months after transplant, alpha-beta T cells came from several hundred expanded graft clones. Day-60 TCRbeta diversity that was high in some patients was derived from surviving recipient T cells and thymic progenitors. One year after transplant, T-cell counts and diversity came mostly from newly produced T cells.

The library targeted TCRbeta and was prepared with unique molecular identifiers. MiXCR, run by TCRdb on the PCR reads, gives a single entry per CDR3 protein. The table includes about 830,000 distinct CDR3 sequences, 16% detected once. This CDR3 is built from 12 residues. V dropped 5 bases and J dropped 6 bases, with 11 bases sitting between them. Germline V lookup: CDR1 SGHTA, CDR2 FQGNSA. Of note for this clonotype: What it binds is not known.

The clonotype originates from a male patient between 10 and 17 years old who had a stem cell transplant for acute lymphoblastic leukemia, so the T cells may come from the graft donor. The J gene is TRBJ2-7, the V gene TRBV7-2, with D unclear. The material was PBMCs, mostly from graft donor cells, obtained 360 days after TCRalphabeta/CD19-depleted stem cell transplant. The DNA for the CDR3 is TGTGCCAGCAGCGTCGGGCGATCCGAGCAGTACTTC. Residues: CASSVGRSEQYF.